The 27 T cell receptor beta chains below were found in one sample sequenced in a study of blood T cell repertoires in COVID-19. This table comes from immunoSEQ multiplex PCR, and its TCRdb copy is limited to in-frame clones, with some not included. The repertoire holds tens of thousands of clones, 65% to 85% seen once, with about 6.4% in the top ten. The sequencing sample was made of peripheral blood. Receptors originate from a woman aged 45-65 years with active or convalescent COVID-19.

The sample holds one count of this clone. This chain uses TRBV27 with TRBJ1-2, with 7 bases identical to TRBD1. The germline CDR1 and CDR2 sequences are MNHEY and SMNVEV (reference sequence). There are 16 residues in the CDR3. J gave up 4 bases and V 2 bases, and 10 bases lay outside the gene matches. The CDR3 loop reads CASSLGQVPSTYGYTF. CDR3 DNA: TGTGCCAGCAGTTTAGGACAGGTTCCGTCAACCTATGGCTACACCTTC.

The V call is TRBV7-9, the J call TRBJ2-3, with 7 bases lining up with TRBD1. This CDR3 spans 16 amino acids. V was clipped by 5 bases and J by 3 bases; unmatched bases: 11. CDR1 SEHNR and CDR2 FQNEAQ come from the germline V gene (reference sequence). In nucleotides, the CDR3 is TGTGCCAGCAGCCCTTTACAGGGGACGGGGACAGATACGCAGTATTTT. As protein: CASSPLQGTGTDTQYF. The entire variable domain, with the rest obtained from reference TRBV7-9 and TRBJ2-3, is as follows: DTGVSQNPRHKITKRGQNVTFRCDPISEHNRLYWYRQTLGQGPEFLTYFQNEAQLEKSRLLSDRFSAERPKGSFSTLEIQRTEQGDSAMYLCASSPLQGTGTDTQYFGPGTRLTVL.

The V and J genes are TRBV4-3 and TRBJ2-3, with 7 bases aligning to TRBD1. The trim removed 4 bases at V and 4 bases at J, leaving 8 bases unmatched. The germline gives CDR1 LGHNA, CDR2 YSLEER. This CDR3 is built from 15 residues. The CDR3 protein is CASSRSRQGPDTQYF. The CDR3 region has the DNA TGCGCCAGCAGCCGCTCCCGACAGGGACCAGATACGCAGTATTTT.

The sample holds a few counts of this clone. CDR3 protein: CASSGYRGDEQFF. The CDR3 bases are TGTGCCAGCAGCGGATACAGGGGTGATGAGCAGTTCTTC. V gene TRBV9 combines with J gene TRBJ2-1; TRBD1 agrees at 7 bases. V lost 3 bases to trimming and J lost 8 bases; unmatched junction nucleotides: 5. The CDR3 sequence is 13 residues long. From germline, CDR1 is SGDLS and CDR2 YYNGEE.

V gene TRBV7-2 combines with J gene TRBJ2-7; the match to TRBD1 covers 10 bases. V shed 3 bases, J shed 4 bases, and the junction held 12 bases outside the gene matches. Per the germline V gene, CDR1 is SGHTA and CDR2 is FQGNSA. The CDR3 loop spans 17 amino acids. The CDR3 sequence is CASSFGDRDRGWYEQYF. The DNA of the CDR3 is TGTGCCAGCAGCTTTGGGGACCGGGACAGGGGTTGGTACGAGCAGTACTTC.

The CDR3 coding sequence is TGTGCCAGCAGCACGGGAGTCGTAGATACGCAGTATTTT. Protein sequence: CASSTGVVDTQYF. V and J are TRBV2 and TRBJ2-3; the D gene is possibly TRBD2 (6 bases). Germline-derived CDR1 and CDR2 are SNHLY and FYNNEI. The CDR3 is 13 amino acids. Trimming pared 6 bases from V and 5 bases from J, leaving 12 bases between.

V gene TRBV27 combines with J gene TRBJ2-1, with D perhaps TRBD2 (6 bases). Germline V CDR1 and CDR2: MNHEY, SMNVEV (reference sequence). The CDR3 has 14 amino acids. Trimming stripped 5 bases from V and 3 bases from J, with 11 bases between. CDR3 loop: CASSPRDFYNEQFF. DNA for the CDR3: TGTGCCAGCAGTCCCCGGGACTTCTACAATGAGCAGTTCTTC.

In DNA form, the CDR3 reads TGTGCTAGTGGTTTGCGGCGAACAGGGGGCGAGGGCACAGATACGCAGTATTTT. It is translated as CASGLRRTGGEGTDTQYF. The V and J genes are TRBV12-5 and TRBJ2-3; 9 bases align to TRBD1. This CDR3 comprises 18 residues. Trimming at V came to 2 bases and at J to 1 base, leaving 10 bases not matched to a gene. Germline V gives CDR1 LGHNT, CDR2 FRNRAP.

This rearrangement joins TRBV2 to TRBJ1-5; TRBD1 agrees at 9 bases. The V gene end was trimmed by 6 bases and the J gene end by 10 bases; junction bases not matched to a gene: 7. The germline V gene has CDR1 SNHLY and CDR2 FYNNEI. This CDR3 contains 13 residues. CDR3 loop: CASSGTGKGPQHF. The CDR3 bases are TGTGCCAGCAGCGGGACAGGGAAGGGACCCCAGCATTTT.

The rearrangement joins TRBV6-2 or TRBV6-3 to TRBJ1-2; D is unresolved. Per germline, CDR1 MNHEY and CDR2 SVGEGT. With 5 bases removed from V and 0 bases from J, the gap between germline ends came to 7 bases. This CDR3 is built from 13 residues. The CDR3 nucleotides read TGTGCCAGCAGTAGAGCACCTAACTATGGCTACACCTTC. Amino acids: CASSRAPNYGYTF.

The J gene is TRBJ2-1, the V gene TRBV6-5; D possibly corresponds to TRBD1 (6 bases). Trimming removed 5 bases from V and 5 bases from J, with 10 bases in between. The germline CDR1 and CDR2 sequences are MNHEY and SVGAGI. This CDR3 has 13 amino acids. The CDR3 region has the DNA TGTGCCAGCAGTCCAGGGGTCCACAATGAGCAGTTCTTC. Its protein is CASSPGVHNEQFF.

The chain links TRBV19 to TRBJ1-2; 9 bases are shared with TRBD1. The length of the CDR3 is 16 residues. Per the germline V gene, CDR1 is LNHDA and CDR2 is SQIVND (reference sequence). The J segment lost 6 bases and the V segment lost 0 bases, leaving 8 bases of the junction unmatched. The CDR3 DNA reads as TGTGCCAGTAGTATAGACCCGACAGGGGGGGCGAATGGCTACACCTTC. It codes for CASSIDPTGGANGYTF.

V gene TRBV24-1 combines with J gene TRBJ2-1; TRBD2 aligns across 12 bases. The CDR3 covers 16 residues. V lost 0 bases and J lost 4; bases outside the gene matches: 0. The germline V gene has CDR1 KGHDR and CDR2 SFDVKD. The CDR3 DNA is TGTGCCACCAGTGATTTGACTAGCGGGGGGTACAATGAGCAGTTCTTC. This gives the protein CATSDLTSGGYNEQFF.

Details on this clone: The germline gene is not matched at one end of the junction; a read error may be the cause. The J gene is TRBJ2-1, the V gene TRBV10-2; 11 nucleotides line up with TRBD2. Germline V gene data show CDR1 as WSHSY and CDR2 as SAAADI. This CDR3 has 15 residues. The DNA for the CDR3 is TGCGCCAGCAGATTTACTAGCGGGAGATTCTATGAACAGTTCTTC. Its translation is CASRFTSGRFYEQFF.

This chain uses TRBV5-3 with TRBJ1-5, with a possible D match to TRBD1 (5 bases). TRBV5-3 is noted as an ORF with a role that remains uncertain. The CDR3 sequence is 19 residues long. V gave up 4 bases and J gave up 1 base, with 24 bases separating them. The CDR3 nucleotides are TGTGCCAGAAGCACGGGGTCGGGAGGGGAGCAGGAAAGCAATCAGCCCCAGCATTTT. Its protein product is CARSTGSGGEQESNQPQHF.

The V call is TRBV6-6, the J call TRBJ2-1, with D possibly TRBD2 on 6 matching bases. CDR3 size: 17 residues. The V and J ends lost 5 bases and 2 bases respectively, with 19 bases between them. Germline CDR1 reads MNHNY; CDR2 reads SVGAGI (reference sequence). Written as DNA, the CDR3 is TGTGCCAGCAGTCCTACTCGGGGCGGGGTCCCCTACAATGAGCAGTTCTTC. It codes for CASSPTRGGVPYNEQFF.

This clone is labeled medium-sized (0.01 to 0.1%). This sample includes further DNA sequences coding for the same CDR3. J is TRBJ2-1 and V is TRBV7-9, with 10 bases fitting TRBD2. Germline V gives CDR1 SEHNR, CDR2 FQNEAQ (reference sequence). The CDR3 loop spans 15 amino acids. J was trimmed by 4 bases and V by 6 bases; bases with no gene match: 6. CDR3 residues: CASSSGLAEYNEQFF. The CDR3 nucleotides are TGTGCCAGCAGTTCCGGACTAGCGGAGTACAATGAGCAGTTCTTC.

The rearrangement uses TRBV27 and TRBJ2-1; tentative D call: TRBD2 (7 bases). Germline CDR1 and CDR2: MNHEY and SMNVEV (reference sequence). This CDR3 has 14 amino acids. V was cut by 6 bases and J by 3 bases, with 12 bases left in between. CDR3 region: CASRRGGLYNEQFF. The CDR3 DNA sequence: TGTGCCAGCAGAAGGGGGGGCCTCTACAATGAGCAGTTCTTC.

The rearrangement links TRBV30 to TRBJ1-6; 9 nucleotides line up with TRBD1. Germline V CDR1 and CDR2: GTSNPN, SVGIG (reference sequence). Trimming took 5 bases from V and 8 from J; bases not matched to a gene: 13. The CDR3 is 16 residues long. The CDR3 is CAWGDRVKQLYSPLHF. CDR3 bases: TGTGCCTGGGGGGACAGGGTTAAGCAACTTTATTCACCCCTCCACTTT.

This clone showed up just a few times. The chain recombines TRBV6-5 with TRBJ1-3; D call uncertain. The CDR3 extends over 14 amino acids. CDR1 and CDR2 from the germline V gene are MNHEY and SVGAGI. The V gene lost 6 bases and the J gene lost 0 bases, with 9 bases spanning the gap. The CDR3 DNA sequence: TGTGCCAGCAGGCTTAGGAGCTCTGGAAACACCATATATTTT. Its protein is CASRLRSSGNTIYF.

V usage is TRBV9 and J usage is TRBJ1-1; D unclear. V lost 0 bases and J 3 bases, leaving 6 bases between the germline ends. CDR3 size: 13 residues. Germline V gene sequence: CDR1 SGDLS, CDR2 YYNGEE. CDR3: CASSVVPDTEAFF. The CDR3 DNA sequence: TGTGCCAGCAGCGTAGTCCCCGACACTGAAGCTTTCTTT.

This clone appeared a single time. The gene calls are TRBV19 and TRBJ2-7; 7 bases line up with TRBD1. The CDR3 sequence is 14 residues long. CDR1 and CDR2 (germline): LNHDA, SQIVND (reference sequence). V gave up 6 bases and J gave up 2 bases; unmatched junction bases: 7. The CDR3 loop is CASSSPGQTYEQYF. The CDR3 DNA reads TGTGCCAGTAGCTCCCCGGGACAGACCTACGAGCAGTACTTC.

As to this clone: Its ends do not fully match the called genes, so a read error is possible. The rearrangement uses TRBV5-4 and TRBJ2-7; 8 positions agree with TRBD2. Per germline, CDR1 SGHNT and CDR2 YYREEE (reference sequence). CDR3 length: 15 residues. CDR3 sequence (DNA): TGTGCCAGCAGCCCGAGGAGCGGGAGCTCCTCCGAGCAGTACTTC. This encodes CASSPRSGSSSEQYF.

The J gene is TRBJ1-5, the V gene TRBV6-1; tentative D call: TRBD1 (6 bases). V was clipped by 1 base and J by 1 base, with 11 bases between them. The CDR3 sequence is 16 residues long. Germline CDR1 reads MNHNS; CDR2 reads SASEGT. The CDR3 DNA is TGTGCCAGCAGTGAAGGGGCAGGGGACAGCAATCAGCCCCAGCATTTT. Translated, it gives CASSEGAGDSNQPQHF.

This clone was seen a single time. The chain joins TRBV2 to TRBJ1-5, with TRBD1 as a possible D gene (6 bases). The V end lost 3 bases, the J end lost 7 bases, and 13 bases lay between the germline ends. The CDR3 is made up of 14 amino acids. Germline V gives CDR1 SNHLY, CDR2 FYNNEI. This CDR3 is CASSEVRGRQPQHF. The CDR3, as DNA: TGTGCCAGCAGTGAGGTCAGGGGCCGGCAGCCCCAGCATTTT.

A remark on this clone: A junction boundary mismatches the germline segment, possibly from a read error. This sequence joins TRBV12-5 and TRBJ2-5, with 10 bases matching TRBD1. CDR3 length: 16 residues. Germline values: CDR1 LGHNT, CDR2 FRNRAP. The CDR3 protein is CASGVGTGDPQGTQYF. The CDR3 bases are TGTGCTAGTGGTGTCGGGACAGGGGATCCCCAAGGGACCCAGTACTTC.

This clone turned up a few times. J is TRBJ1-2 and V is TRBV7-3; no clear D gene. Germline CDR1 and CDR2: SGHTA and FQGTGA. The ends were cut back, 0 bases at V and 3 bases at J, with 8 bases in the middle. The CDR3 is 14 residues long. Here the CDR3 reads CASSLTHGDYGYTF. CDR3 nucleotide sequence: TGTGCCAGCAGCTTAACCCACGGAGACTATGGCTACACCTTC. Based on the CDR3 plus reference TRBV7-3 and TRBJ1-2, the full variable domain is GAGVSQTPSNKVTEKGKYVELRCDPISGHTALYWYRQSLGQGPEFLIYFQGTGAADDSGLPNDRFFAVRPEGSVSTLKIQRTERGDSAVYLCASSLTHGDYGYTFGSGTRLTVV.